This entry features one TCR beta chain sequence. The antigen is not known. TCRdb keeps only in-frame clones here, not all; method: immunoSEQ multiplex PCR. The data hold some 130,000 clones, with less than 90% observed a single time. In germline, CDR1 is LNHNV, CDR2 YYDKDF (reference sequence). Trimming shortened V by 3 bases and J by 8 bases, and 13 bases separated the two germline ends. CDR3 size: 13 residues. The data belong to a study of cytomegalovirus exposure and HLA in healthy donors. The study's findings and limits: Subsequent analysis showed first-cohort TCR clusters tending to co-occur in 120 validation repertoires. According to the study, 160 or so TCR beta chains were cytomegalovirus-associated. The authors confirmed in vitro that a few CMV-associated chains were specific for CMV antigens. The study found most TCR sequences rare, yet found some public TCRs in many donors.

The chain couples TRBV15 to TRBJ1-2; a possible D gene is TRBD1 (5 bases). The source is a man aged 18 to 30 in good health and CMV-seronegative. What was sequenced was PBMCs. CDR3 amino acids: CATSRGRNEGYTF. In DNA form, the CDR3 reads TGTGCCACCAGCAGGGGGCGAAATGAAGGCTACACCTTC.